These T cell receptor beta chains were read from a single sample in a study of cytomegalovirus exposure and HLA in healthy donors. The method was immunoSEQ multiplex PCR; TCRdb's version includes in-frame clones alone and lacks a portion of them. The table shows about 140,000 clones, with roughly nine tenths occurring only once. Sample: PBMCs. The receptors were sampled from a man aged 18 to 30 in good health and CMV-seronegative. Each CDR3 is given with its conserved first and last residue. A D gene is named only where the DNA matches it firmly. Some rows mark clone size as missing; the rest say once, few, many or name a class of expanded clone.

clone_size	d_call	v_call	j_call	cdr3_nt	cdr3_aa
NA	TRBD2	TRBV2	TRBJ2-7	TGTGCCAGCAATAGAGCGGGAGGGGGTTCCGAGCAGTACTTC	CASNRAGGGSEQYF
NA	TRBD2	TRBV15	TRBJ2-3	TGTGCCACCAGGAGGACTAGCGGGGCTTCCACAGATACGCAGTATTTT	CATRRTSGASTDTQYF
NA	NA	TRBV5-1	TRBJ2-7	TGCGCCAGCAGTCGGGACACCCCTTTCGAGCAGTACTTC	CASSRDTPFEQYF
NA	TRBD1	TRBV2	TRBJ1-2	TGTGCCAGCAGTTTACTAGGACAGGGGCAGGATGGCTACACCTTC	CASSLLGQGQDGYTF
NA	NA	TRBV29-1	TRBJ1-2	TGCAGCGTTGAGGACCGACAGGGCTACACCTTC	CSVEDRQGYTF
NA	TRBD2	TRBV11-2	TRBJ2-7	TGTGCCAGCAGCTTGGGCGGGAGTGGTTCCTACGAGCAGTACTTC	CASSLGGSGSYEQYF
NA	TRBD1	TRBV7-9	TRBJ1-1	TGTGCCAGCAGCCCCCGGGACAGGGGGATCATGAACACTGAAGCTTTCTTT	CASSPRDRGIMNTEAFF
few	NA	TRBV19	TRBJ1-5	TGTGCCAGTAGTGCATCCTATAGCAATCAGCCCCAGCATTTT	CASSASYSNQPQHF
NA	NA	TRBV6-5	TRBJ1-1	TGTGCCAGCACAGGGGCAGGGCCAGGCGCTGAAGCTTTCTTT	CASTGAGPGAEAFF
NA	NA	TRBV28	TRBJ1-4	TGTGCCAGCTCCTACGGGGGTTGGGATGAAAAACTGTTTTTT	CASSYGGWDEKLFF
NA	NA	TRBV18	TRBJ1-1	TGTGCCAGCTCCCTCGGACAGAACACTGAAGCTTTCTTT	CASSLGQNTEAFF
NA	NA	TRBV2	TRBJ1-6	TGTGCCAACAGACAGGAGCATAATTCACCCCTCCACTTT	CANRQEHNSPLHF
NA	TRBD2	TRBV5-4	TRBJ2-3	TGTGCCAGCAGCTCCGGACTAGCGGGGGTCACAGATACGCAGTATTTT	CASSSGLAGVTDTQYF
NA	NA	TRBV7-9	TRBJ2-7	TGTGCCAGCAGCCCAGGTACGGGAACCCCCGGGACTGCCGTTTACGAGCAGTACTTC	CASSPGTGTPGTAVYEQYF
few	NA	TRBV10-2	TRBJ2-7	TGCGCCAGCAGTGAGTCTATTTGGATGACTGACGGCGAGCAGTACTTC	CASSESIWMTDGEQYF
once	NA	TRBV27	TRBJ1-2	TGTGCCAGCAGTCCGACAGTGGCCTATGGCTACACCTTC	CASSPTVAYGYTF
NA	TRBD1	TRBV5-1	TRBJ2-7	TGCGCCAGCAGCGATTCGACAGGGATCGAGCAGTACTTC	CASSDSTGIEQYF
NA	NA	TRBV30	TRBJ1-5	TGTGCCTGGAGTGTACACGGGGGTAGCAATCAGCCCCAGCATTTT	CAWSVHGGSNQPQHF
few	TRBD2	TRBV7-2	TRBJ2-4	TGTGCCAGCAGCCCTAGCGGGACAGTAGCCAAAAACATTCAGTACTTC	CASSPSGTVAKNIQYF
NA	NA	TRBV5-1	TRBJ1-3	TGCGCCAGCAGCTCGACCTCGCCGGGGAGCACTGGAAACACCATATATTTT	CASSSTSPGSTGNTIYF
few	NA	TRBV9	TRBJ1-3	TGTGCCAGCAGCGTAGAGCAGGGTAGCACCATATATTTT	CASSVEQGSTIYF
NA	TRBD2	TRBV9	TRBJ2-1	TGTGCCAGCAGCCCCCGGCTAGCGGGAGATGAGCAGTTCTTC	CASSPRLAGDEQFF
NA	TRBD2	TRBV6-5	TRBJ2-5	TGTGCCAGCAGTTACCTCGGGACTGCGGCGGGAGCCCCCCAGTACTTC	CASSYLGTAAGAPQYF
NA	TRBD1	TRBV19	TRBJ1-1	TGTGCCAGTAGTACCGGACAGGCTTGGAACACTGAAGCTTTCTTT	CASSTGQAWNTEAFF
NA	NA	TRBV12-5	TRBJ2-3	TGTGCTAGTGGCCGTGGCAGGGGCGCCGCAGATACGCAGTATTTT	CASGRGRGAADTQYF
once	NA	TRBV1	TRBJ1-6	TGCACCAGCAGTCAAGGGACAGGGGCAAGTTCTTCACCCCTCCACTTT	CTSSQGTGASSSPLHF
once	TRBD1	TRBV25-1	TRBJ2-3	TGTGCCAGCAGTCCTACAGGGGCAGATACGCAGTATTTT	CASSPTGADTQYF